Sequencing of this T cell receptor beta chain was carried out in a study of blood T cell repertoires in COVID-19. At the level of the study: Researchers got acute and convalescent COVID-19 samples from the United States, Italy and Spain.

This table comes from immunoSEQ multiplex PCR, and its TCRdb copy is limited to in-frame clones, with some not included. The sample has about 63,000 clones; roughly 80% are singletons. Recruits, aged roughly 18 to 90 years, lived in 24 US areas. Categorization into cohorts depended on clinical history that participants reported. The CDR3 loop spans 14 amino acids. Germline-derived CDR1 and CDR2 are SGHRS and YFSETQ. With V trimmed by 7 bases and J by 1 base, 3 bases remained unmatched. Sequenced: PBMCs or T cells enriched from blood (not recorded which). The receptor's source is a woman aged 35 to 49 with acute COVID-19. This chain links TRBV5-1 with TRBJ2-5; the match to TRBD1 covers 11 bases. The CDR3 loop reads CASEGTGGQETQYF. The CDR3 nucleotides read TGCGCCAGCGAGGGGACAGGGGGCCAAGAGACCCAGTACTTC.